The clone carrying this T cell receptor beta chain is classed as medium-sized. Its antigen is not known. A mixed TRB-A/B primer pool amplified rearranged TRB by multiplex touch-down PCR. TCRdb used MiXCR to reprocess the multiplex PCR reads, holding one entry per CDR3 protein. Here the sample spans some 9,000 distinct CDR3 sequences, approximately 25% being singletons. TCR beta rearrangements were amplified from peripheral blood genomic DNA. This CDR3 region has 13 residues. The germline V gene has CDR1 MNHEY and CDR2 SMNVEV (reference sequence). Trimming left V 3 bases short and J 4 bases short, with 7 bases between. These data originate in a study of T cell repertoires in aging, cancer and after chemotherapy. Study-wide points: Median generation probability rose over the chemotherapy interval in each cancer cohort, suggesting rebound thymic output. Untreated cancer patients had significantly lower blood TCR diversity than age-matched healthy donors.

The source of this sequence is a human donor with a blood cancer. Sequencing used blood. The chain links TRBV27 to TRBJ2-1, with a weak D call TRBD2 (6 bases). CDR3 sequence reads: CASSLGGYNEQFF. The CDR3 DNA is TGTGCCAGCAGTTTGGGGGGTTACAATGAGCAGTTCTTC.